Presented here are 16 T cell receptor beta chains from one specimen sequenced in a study of T-cell memory formation after mild COVID-19. TCRdb called the 5' RACE reads again in MiXCR, with one record for every CDR3 protein. This table has roughly 240,000 distinct CDR3 sequences, approximately 15% appearing once. The specimen was PBMCs or a T cell subset sorted from them (not recorded which). The receptors come from an adult woman who had mild COVID-19 (a few samples of this study predate the infection). Cell type and time point are not known.

The chain links TRBV6-1 to TRBJ2-3; perhaps TRBD1 as D (6 bases). Germline CDR1 MNHNS, CDR2 SASEGT. The ends were cut back, 3 bases at V and 5 bases at J, with 12 bases in the middle. The CDR3 spans 14 residues. CDR3 sequence (DNA): TGTGCCAGCAGTGATTTCGCCAGGGGAGATACGCAGTATTTT. The encoded protein is CASSDFARGDTQYF.

On this clonotype itself: An end of the junction does not agree with germline; a read error may underlie this. The chain uses TRBV5-1 and TRBJ2-1, with D possibly TRBD2 on 5 matching bases. The CDR3 contains 16 residues. Germline lookup yields CDR1 SGHRS and CDR2 YFSETQ. The CDR3 DNA reads TGCGCCAGCAGCGCCATGGAGGTAAGCTCCTACAATGAGCTGTTCTTC. As protein: CASSAMEVSSYNELFF.

The rearrangement joins TRBV7-6 to TRBJ1-3; TRBD1 might be the D (5 bases). CDR3 length: 20 amino acids. V lost 0 bases and J lost 0, with 21 bases in between. CDR1 is SGHVS, CDR2 FNYEAQ, per germline. CDR3 loop: CASSLAPPGRASSSGNTIYF. The CDR3 DNA reads TGTGCCAGCAGCTTAGCCCCTCCGGGACGGGCTTCGAGCTCTGGAAACACCATATATTTT.

This clonotype was observed many times. The rearrangement joins TRBV20-1 to TRBJ1-1; 7 nucleotides match TRBD1. Germline CDR1 reads DFQATT; CDR2 reads SNEGSKA (reference sequence). With V trimmed by 0 bases and J by 8 bases, 6 bases remained unmatched. CDR3 size: 13 residues. CDR3 loop: CSARDGQVLEAFF. The CDR3 bases are TGCAGTGCTAGAGACGGACAGGTATTAGAAGCTTTCTTT.

This clonotype was counted only a few times. J is TRBJ2-2 and V is TRBV18; no clear D gene. Germline V CDR1 and CDR2: KGHSH, LQKENI. The CDR3 has 13 residues. The V end was cut by 0 bases, the J end by 4 bases, with 3 bases between. The CDR3 DNA is TGTGCCAGCTCACCACCGAGCACCGGGGAGCTGTTTTTT. As protein: CASSPPSTGELFF.

This clonotype was counted many times. The chain is built from TRBV3-1 and TRBJ2-3; TRBD1 is a possible D gene (5 bases). The CDR3 loop spans 11 amino acids. V was shortened by 7 bases and J by 6 bases, with 8 bases between the two germline ends. From germline, CDR1 is LGHDT and CDR2 YNNKEL (reference sequence). The CDR3 is CASKGADTQYF. DNA of the CDR3: TGTGCCAGCAAAGGGGCGGATACGCAGTATTTT.

There are a few counts of this clonotype. V usage is TRBV27 and J usage is TRBJ2-1, with 13 positions matching TRBD2. J gave up 7 bases and V 8 bases, and 8 bases lay outside the gene matches. The CDR3 totals 15 residues. Germline CDR1 and CDR2: MNHEY and SMNVEV (reference sequence). CDR3: CASCAGTSGVNEQFF. In DNA form, the CDR3 reads TGTGCCAGCTGCGCCGGGACTAGCGGGGTTAATGAGCAGTTCTTC.

This clonotype was counted only a few times. The V gene is TRBV3-1, the J gene TRBJ2-7; D not certain. Trimming stripped 3 bases from V and 3 bases from J, with 6 bases between. CDR3 length: 12 amino acids. CDR1 and CDR2 from the germline V gene are LGHDT and YNNKEL (reference sequence). CDR3 sequence reads: CASSQRYYEQYF. The CDR3 DNA reads as TGTGCCAGCAGCCAGAGGTACTACGAGCAGTACTTC.

This chain links TRBV20-1 with TRBJ1-1; tentative D call: TRBD1 (5 bases). The length of the CDR3 is 13 residues. Germline V gene lookup returns CDR1 DFQATT and CDR2 SNEGSKA (reference sequence). V was clipped by 5 bases and J by 0 bases, with 10 bases between them. The CDR3 region has the DNA TGCAGTGCTTGGGGCACCATGAACACTGAAGCTTTCTTT. It codes for CSAWGTMNTEAFF.

This clonotype was counted at least ten times. The V call is TRBV27, the J call TRBJ2-5, with D hard to call. The CDR3 spans 13 residues. The V end lost 6 bases, the J end lost 0 bases, and 8 bases lay between the germline ends. Germline CDR1 MNHEY, CDR2 SMNVEV (reference sequence). The CDR3 protein is CASSPRNQETQYF. CDR3 in DNA: TGTGCCAGCAGCCCGCGGAACCAAGAGACCCAGTACTTC.

The V call is TRBV25-1, the J call TRBJ1-6; 7 bases match TRBD1. Germline V CDR1 and CDR2: MGHDK, SYGVNS. J gave up 9 bases and V 4 bases, and 9 bases lay outside the gene matches. This CDR3 is 15 amino acids long. CDR3 sequence reads: CASSGTGDLVSPLHF. The CDR3 DNA follows: TGTGCCAGCAGTGGAACAGGGGATTTAGTTTCACCCCTCCACTTT.

The rearrangement uses TRBV6-2 or TRBV6-3 and TRBJ1-6; a weak D match, TRBD1 (5 bases). CDR1 is MNHEY and CDR2 is SVGEGT in the germline V gene. The germline V and J ends were trimmed by 1 base and 8 bases, with 12 bases remaining between them. The CDR3 spans 15 residues. This CDR3 reads CASSYYGAPDSPLHF. The CDR3 DNA reads TGTGCCAGCAGTTACTATGGGGCGCCGGATTCACCCCTCCACTTT.

This chain uses TRBV27 with TRBJ2-1, with D uncertain. CDR3 size: 14 residues. Germline lookup yields CDR1 MNHEY and CDR2 SMNVEV (reference sequence). V was shortened by 5 bases and J by 5 bases, with 13 bases between the two germline ends. CDR3 in DNA: TGTGCCAGCAGTCCTACACTTTCCCACAATGAGCAGTTCTTC. Protein: CASSPTLSHNEQFF.

The rearrangement uses TRBV4-1 and TRBJ1-3, with TRBD1 identical over 7 bases. The CDR3 has 16 amino acids. Germline lookup yields CDR1 MGHRA and CDR2 YSYEKL. Trimming took 6 bases from V and 2 from J; bases not matched to a gene: 10. DNA of the CDR3: TGCGCCAGCAGTCAAAGCCAGGGGGGGACTGGAAACACCATATATTTT. Its protein is CASSQSQGGTGNTIYF.

This sequence joins TRBV29-1 and TRBJ2-1; 7 bases line up with TRBD1. Trimming cost V 5 bases and J 3 bases; bases outside gene matches: 4. There are 13 residues in the CDR3. From germline, CDR1 is SQVTM and CDR2 ANQGSEA. The CDR3 sequence is CSVMGQLYNEQFF. CDR3 sequence (DNA): TGCAGCGTTATGGGACAGCTCTACAATGAGCAGTTCTTC.

This clonotype was observed a few times. A read error may produce the germline difference seen at one junction end. CDR3 bases: TGTGCTAGCAGCTCCACTCTAGTGGGTGAGCAGTTCTTC. It encodes CASSSTLVGEQFF. V and J are TRBV7-7 and TRBJ2-1; D ambiguous. Per the germline V gene, CDR1 is SSHAT and CDR2 is FNYEAQ (reference sequence). This CDR3 region has 13 residues. The full variable domain, its missing parts supplied by reference TRBV7-7 and TRBJ2-1, is GAGVSQSPRYKVTKRGQDVTLRCDPISSHATLYWYQQALGQGPEFLTYFNYEAQPDKSGLPSDRFSAERPEGSISTLTIQRTEQRDSAMYRCASSSTLVGEQFFGPGTRLTVL.